The clone carrying this TCR beta chain was observed a handful of times. Its specificity is unknown. Germline and junction disagree at one end, which may indicate a read error. Via MiXCR, TCRdb re-called the 5' RACE reads, giving one row per CDR3 protein. The sample holds about 660,000 distinct CDR3 sequences, 8.5% to 9.5% seen once. This sample is drawn from a study of identical twins. This CDR3 comprises 15 residues. Whole-study findings and limits: Excess sharing by twins proved weaker in beta out-of-frame sequences. Twin-shared out-of-frame alpha sequences showed excess low generation probability.

These data also featured in a second study, about yellow fever vaccine responses in identical twins.

Sample: PBMCs. This TCR was sampled from a woman aged 18-29 years in good health. V is TRBV12-3 or TRBV12-4 and J is TRBJ2-3, with TRBD2 matching 11 bases. The CDR3: CASSLAGGATDTQYF. CDR3 DNA: TGTGCCAGCAGTCTAGCGGGAGGAGCCACAGATACGCAGTATTTT.